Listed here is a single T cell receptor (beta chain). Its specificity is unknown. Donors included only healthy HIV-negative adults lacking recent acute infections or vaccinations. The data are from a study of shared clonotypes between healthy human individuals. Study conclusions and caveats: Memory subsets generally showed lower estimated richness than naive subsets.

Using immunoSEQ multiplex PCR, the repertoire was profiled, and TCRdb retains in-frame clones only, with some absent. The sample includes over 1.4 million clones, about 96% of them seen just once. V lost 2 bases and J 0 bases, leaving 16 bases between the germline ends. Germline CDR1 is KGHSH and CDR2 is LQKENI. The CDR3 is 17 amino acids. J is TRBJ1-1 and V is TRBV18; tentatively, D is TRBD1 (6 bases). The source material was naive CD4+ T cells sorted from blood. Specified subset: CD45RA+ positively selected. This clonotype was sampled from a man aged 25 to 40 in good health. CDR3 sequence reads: CASSPSGQPMMNTEAFF. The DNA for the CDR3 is TGTGCCAGCTCACCAAGTGGACAGCCTATGATGAACACTGAAGCTTTCTTT.